The entry that follows covers one T cell receptor beta chain sequence. Its antigen is not yet known. The sample holds no much larger clone one base away, and base qualities are not on file. This sample was taken from a study of tumor-infiltrating lymphocytes in localized non-small cell lung cancer (dated by TCRdb to about 2021). In the study overall: Several histologies were represented in the cohort, which also included both smokers and never-smokers as well as patients whose samples were collected after neoadjuvant chemotherapy. From each patient came resected tumor tissue plus uninvolved lung tissue from that same patient, and the uninvolved lung tissue was described as non-adjacent to the tumor. The overall ICON cohort was composed of roughly 150 surgical patients with localized non-small cell lung cancer whose tumors were resected. Alongside flow cytometry, multiplex immunofluorescence, RNA-seq, exome sequencing and proteomics, TCR sequencing was applied to the same patients as one of several integrated assays. The paired tumor versus uninvolved lung comparison of immunoSEQ T-cell fraction included some 54 patients. Study-wide conclusions, independent of this receptor: No difference in TCR-derived T-cell fraction was observed between the flow cytometry-defined immunotypes IM1 (good prognosis) and IM2 (poor prognosis). TCRbeta sequencing supported higher T cell infiltration in tumors than in uninvolved lung tissue, consistent with immunofluorescence CD3 counts. Because different assays used different pieces of the same tissue, intratumor heterogeneity could not be separated from technical variation. Assay coverage differed among patients according to how much tissue was available, so only a subset of the cohort had TCR sequencing. Recurrence-free survival showed no association with tumor T-cell fraction from TCR sequencing (p = 0.61).

From the cysteine up to the phenylalanine, the CDR3 has a length of 12 residues. The CDR3 DNA has 36 bases and is translated from base 1. Trimming at the junction amounts to 1 base on V and 9 bases on J, and the germline ends lie 10 bases apart. The germline V gene (reference sequence) supplies CDR1 SGHKS and CDR2 YYEKEE. The T-cell fraction in tumor and uninvolved lung tissue was obtained from TCR sequencing using the immunoSEQ assay. In the source study's methods: For survival analysis, patients were split into high (upper tertile) and low (lower two tertiles) T-cell fraction groups and compared by log-rank test. A signed-rank test was used to test paired tumor versus uninvolved lung differences in T-cell fraction. In TCRdb, the immuneACCESS table is reduced to in-frame sequences with V and J assigned. These tables do not hold every clone; where another copy was compared, an unresolved V gene accounts for under half, and the others remain unexplained. V and J calls and clone size come straight from that table; D and trimming were deduced from the DNA. Across this sample there are approximately 5,700 clones, with around 82% seen only once. Roughly 10% of the sample goes to the ten largest clones.

Patient enrollment in ICON started in the first half of 2016, and the final patient was enrolled in the second half of 2018. A subcohort of approximately 76 patients provided fresh tumor and matched uninvolved tissue for in-depth immune analyses, with TCR sequencing among those analyses. No cell sorting was done, and TCR sequencing was instead run on DNA isolated from bulk tissue. The source of this sequence is a human donor with non-small cell lung cancer. The sample comprised lung tumor tissue. The V and J genes are TRBV5-5 and TRBJ1-2, with no confident D gene call. The CDR3 region: CASSLWLHRYTF. The DNA is TGTGCCAGCAGCTTGTGGTTGCATCGCTACACCTTC. Reference TRBV5-5 and TRBJ1-2 genes cover what lies past the CDR3, so the full variable domain is DAGVTQSPTHLIKTRGQQVTLRCSPISGHKSVSWYQQVLGQGPQFIFQYYEKEERGRGNFPDRFSARQFPNYSSELNVNALLLGDSALYLCASSLWLHRYTFGSGTRLTVV.